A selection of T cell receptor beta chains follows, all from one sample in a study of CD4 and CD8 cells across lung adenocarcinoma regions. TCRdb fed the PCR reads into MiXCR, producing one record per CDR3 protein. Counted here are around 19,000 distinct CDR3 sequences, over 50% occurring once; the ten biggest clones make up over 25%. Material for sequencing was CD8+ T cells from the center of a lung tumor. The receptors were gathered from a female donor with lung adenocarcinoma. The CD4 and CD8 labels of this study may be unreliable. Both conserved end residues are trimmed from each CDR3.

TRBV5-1	ASSLMDGLNTEAF
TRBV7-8	ASSFLAGNYEQY
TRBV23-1	ASSQPGQGEGTNYGYT
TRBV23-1	ASHCVNEQY
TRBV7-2	ASSLVRGGLGRSYEQY
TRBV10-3	AMAERVRFSRSPLH
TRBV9	ASSVSVLAGAADTQY
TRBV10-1	ASSPGAGGDKKTQY
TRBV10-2	GSSTGVRDKNTQY
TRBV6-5	ASSYSVPSPSGANVLN
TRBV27	ASSSPETGGTYEQF
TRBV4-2	ASSLTPGGNTEAF
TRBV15	ATSSYGTGSPDTQY
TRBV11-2	ASSVLGNSPLH
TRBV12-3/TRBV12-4	ASSLRVMQY
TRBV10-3	AISESLANEQF
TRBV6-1	GRGLGGRVTDTQY
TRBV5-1	ASSLGSWGEETQY
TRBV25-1	ATTPKRGITLGVNEQF
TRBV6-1	ASSEAWTVSNQPQH
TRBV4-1	ASSQPAFGGRAPSTDTQY
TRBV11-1	ASSHARTGANTGELF
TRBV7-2	ASSLVPAGSVGKQF
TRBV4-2	GSSALGGEDTQY
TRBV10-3	AVGDHYNEQF
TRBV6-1	ASSNTGTGYGYT
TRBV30	AWSVPGGFGYT
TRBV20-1	SARDRTATNEKLF
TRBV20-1	SAGVRGGGTDTQY
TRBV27	ASRGFGENIQY
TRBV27	ASSLPGERELF
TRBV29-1	SVEGGRAPYNEQF
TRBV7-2	ASSLARVRDYSYNEQF
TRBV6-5	ASSWGGAGYT
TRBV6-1	ASSEAPGTEQF
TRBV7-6	ASSLGEETQY
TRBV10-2	ASSVNGGQPQH
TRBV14	ASSQVVNEQF
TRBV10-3	AASGSKETQY
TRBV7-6	ASSFQQGTQY
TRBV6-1	ASSLGRDIQETQY
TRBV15	ATSRDGPHRTLGSYEQY
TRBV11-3	AWSLVATDTQY
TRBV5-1	ASSLVPGTLNNEQF
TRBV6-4	ASSLLRYYEQY
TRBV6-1	ASVASYNEQF
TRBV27	ASSARRAPYNEQF
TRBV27	ASKPSGTVTYNSPLH
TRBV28	ASTTGLVSSYNEQF
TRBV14	ASSQDRGRSNEQF
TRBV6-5	ASSYSPTSGYEQY
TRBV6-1	ARGVGAKDTQY
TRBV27	ARMWSGANVQY